The 14 T cell receptor beta chains below come from one sample, sequenced in a study of blood T cell repertoires in COVID-19. Generated by immunoSEQ multiplex PCR, the TCRdb table keeps only in-frame clones and is missing some. The sample records more than 95,000 clones, roughly 79% being singletons. Sequenced material: peripheral blood. These receptors all stem from a woman between 65 and 79 years old with acute or convalescent COVID-19.

V gene TRBV7-2 combines with J gene TRBJ2-3, with D possibly TRBD2 on 5 matching bases. Between the trimmed V and J ends, which lost 1 base and 7 bases, there was a span of 12 bases. The germline gives CDR1 SGHTA, CDR2 FQGNSA. This CDR3 has 14 amino acids. CDR3 amino acids: CASSLGRTENTQYF. CDR3 sequence (DNA): TGTGCCAGCAGCTTAGGTCGGACTGAAAATACGCAGTATTTT.

This CDR3 reads CASSLGSGVGTDTQYF. CDR3 DNA sequence: TGCGCCAGCAGCTTGGGTTCGGGAGTGGGTACAGATACGCAGTATTTT. V usage is TRBV5-1 and J usage is TRBJ2-3; perhaps TRBD2 as D (6 bases). The CDR3 contains 16 residues. Looked up from germline, CDR1 is SGHRS and CDR2 is YFSETQ. V lost 0 bases to trimming and J lost 3 bases, with 14 bases between them. Based on the CDR3 plus reference TRBV5-1 and TRBJ2-3, the full variable domain is KAGVTQTPRYLIKTRGQQVTLSCSPISGHRSVSWYQQTPGQGLQFLFEYFSETQRNKGNFPGRFSGRQFSNSRSEMNVSTLELGDSALYLCASSLGSGVGTDTQYFGPGTRLTVL.

The genes are TRBV6-5 and TRBJ2-3; possibly TRBD1 for D (6 bases). Deletions cut 6 bases from V and 3 bases from J, with 16 bases between. The CDR3 is 15 residues long. The germline gives CDR1 MNHEY, CDR2 SVGAGI. The CDR3 here is CASRTRGLGTDTQYF. CDR3 nucleotides: TGTGCCAGCAGGACCAGGGGTTTGGGGACAGATACGCAGTATTTT.

The chain combines TRBV5-6 with TRBJ2-5; 10 bases align to TRBD1. Germline V gene sequence: CDR1 SGHDT, CDR2 YYEEEE. V lost 1 base, J lost 4 bases, and 4 bases stayed unmatched. This CDR3 spans 15 amino acids. CDR3 protein: CASSLRTGGTETQYF. CDR3 nucleotide sequence: TGTGCCAGCAGCTTGAGGACAGGGGGAACAGAGACCCAGTACTTC.

V is TRBV5-6 and J is TRBJ2-7; 8 bases are shared with TRBD1. Trimming removed 0 bases from V and 4 bases from J; junction bases left unmatched: 6. The CDR3 is 15 amino acids. Looked up from germline, CDR1 is SGHDT and CDR2 is YYEEEE. The chain's CDR3 is CASSLDGQGIYEQYF. The CDR3, as DNA: TGTGCCAGCAGCTTGGACGGACAGGGAATTTACGAGCAGTACTTC.

The V gene is TRBV7-2, the J gene TRBJ2-1; possible D gene TRBD2, 6 bases. The CDR3 consists of 15 residues. The germline CDR1 and CDR2 sequences are SGHTA and FQGNSA. V shed 4 bases and J shed 5 bases, with 15 bases lying between them. The CDR3 here is CASSSEGTSNNEQFF. In DNA form, the CDR3 reads TGTGCCAGCAGCTCAGAGGGGACTTCGAACAATGAGCAGTTCTTC.

This clone was detected only a few times. The V and J genes are TRBV5-1 and TRBJ1-6, with a weak D call TRBD1 (6 bases). V was clipped by 0 bases and J by 6 bases, with 10 bases between them. Germline V lookup: CDR1 SGHRS, CDR2 YFSETQ. CDR3 length equals 15 residues. In nucleotides, the CDR3 is TGCGCCAGCAGCTTGGGACAGGCTGCTAATTCACCCCTCCACTTT. Protein product: CASSLGQAANSPLHF.

The chain couples TRBV4-3 to TRBJ1-5; D perhaps matches TRBD1 (5 bases). CDR3 size: 17 residues. Between the trimmed V and J ends, which lost 0 bases and 4 bases, there was a span of 16 bases. CDR1 and CDR2 (germline): LGHNA, YSLEER. Here the CDR3 reads CASSQDLGLLANQPQHF. DNA for the CDR3: TGCGCCAGCAGCCAAGATTTGGGACTTCTGGCAAATCAGCCCCAGCATTTT.

This chain connects TRBV3-1 (or the pseudogene TRBV3-2) to TRBJ2-5; D possibly corresponds to TRBD1 (5 bases). Germline V gives CDR1 LGHDT, CDR2 YNNKEL (reference sequence). The CDR3 loop spans 15 amino acids. V lost 2 bases, J lost 4 bases, and 14 bases lay in between. CDR3 nucleotide sequence: TGTGCCAGCAGCCAAAACAGGTCAGGGCGAGAGACCCAGTACTTC. Translating gives CASSQNRSGRETQYF.

The chain has TRBV4-3 and TRBJ1-1; unclear D gene. The V end lost 1 base, the J end lost 0 bases, and 9 bases lay between the germline ends. The CDR3 length is 15 residues. Per the germline V gene, CDR1 is LGHNA and CDR2 is YSLEER. The CDR3: CASSQGSGLNTEAFF. The CDR3, as DNA: TGCGCCAGCAGCCAAGGGTCCGGGTTGAACACTGAAGCTTTCTTT.

The V call is TRBV18, the J call TRBJ1-2; 9 bases are a match to TRBD1. The CDR3 has 14 amino acids. J lost 6 bases, V lost 2 bases, and 4 bases had no gene match. Germline V gene lookup returns CDR1 KGHSH and CDR2 LQKENI. CDR3 region: CASSPSGQGNGYTF. Here the CDR3 DNA reads TGTGCCAGCTCACCATCGGGACAGGGTAATGGCTACACCTTC.

This sequence joins TRBV7-2 and TRBJ1-1, with 7 bases that match TRBD1. With V trimmed by 5 bases and J by 5 bases, 5 bases remained unmatched. CDR1 is SGHTA, CDR2 FQGNSA, per germline. The CDR3 covers 13 residues. CDR3 DNA sequence: TGTGCCAGCAGCCATTTGACAGGGACTGAAGCTTTCTTT. Translated, it gives CASSHLTGTEAFF.

This chain connects TRBV6-5 to TRBJ1-1, with no clear D. V was trimmed by 0 bases and J by 0 bases, leaving 5 bases between them. The CDR3 is made up of 14 amino acids. The V gene's germline CDR1 is MNHEY and CDR2 SVGAGI. CDR3 nucleotides: TGTGCCAGCAGTTACTCGGCCCTGAACACTGAAGCTTTCTTT. Translating gives CASSYSALNTEAFF.

This sequence joins TRBV7-2 and TRBJ2-5; TRBD1 aligns across 8 bases. The CDR3 sequence is 14 residues long. V lost 4 bases and J lost 4; bases outside the gene matches: 5. CDR1 and CDR2 (germline): SGHTA, FQGNSA. This CDR3 reads CASSSDRGGETQYF. Here the CDR3 DNA reads TGTGCCAGCAGCTCTGACAGGGGAGGAGAGACCCAGTACTTC.